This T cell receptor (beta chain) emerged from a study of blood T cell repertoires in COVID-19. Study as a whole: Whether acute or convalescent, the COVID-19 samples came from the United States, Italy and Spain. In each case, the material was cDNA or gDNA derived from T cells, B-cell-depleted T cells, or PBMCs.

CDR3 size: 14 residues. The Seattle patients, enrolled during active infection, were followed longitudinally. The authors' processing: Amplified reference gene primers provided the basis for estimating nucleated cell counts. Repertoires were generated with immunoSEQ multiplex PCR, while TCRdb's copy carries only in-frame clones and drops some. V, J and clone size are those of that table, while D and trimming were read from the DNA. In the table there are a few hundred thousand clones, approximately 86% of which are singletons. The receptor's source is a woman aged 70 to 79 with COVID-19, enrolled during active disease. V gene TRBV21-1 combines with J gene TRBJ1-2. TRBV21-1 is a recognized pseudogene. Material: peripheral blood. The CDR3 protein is CASSKDGEDYGYTF. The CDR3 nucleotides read TGTGCCAGCAGCAAAGATGGGGAGGACTATGGCTACACCTTC.